This T cell receptor (beta chain) was captured in a study of blood T cell repertoires in COVID-19. In the authors' methods: Estimation of nucleated cell counts was performed using reference gene primer amplification. Profiled with immunoSEQ multiplex PCR; TCRdb holds only in-frame clones, not every one. The V and J calls and clone size were taken over from that table, and D and trimming were inferred from the DNA. The table has fewer than 250,000 clones, almost 85% seen once. Per the germline V gene, CDR1 is LNHNV and CDR2 is YYDKDF (reference sequence). V was clipped by 0 bases and J by 4 bases; unmatched bases: 2. The CDR3 is 14 amino acids.

Material for sequencing was PBMCs or T cells enriched from blood (not recorded which). The gene calls are TRBV15 and TRBJ2-7; 8 bases align to TRBD1. The source of this sequence is a woman between 45 and 65 years old with acute COVID-19. This CDR3 reads CATSRDRGLYEQYF. CDR3 bases: TGTGCCACCAGCAGAGACAGGGGGCTATACGAGCAGTACTTC.